The clone carrying this T cell receptor beta chain occurred a few times. Its cognate antigen is unknown. These data originate in a study of blood T cells in healthy people across ages. Trimming stripped 6 bases from V and 8 bases from J, with 16 bases between. CDR1 SGHVS and CDR2 FQNEAQ come from the germline V gene. The CDR3 has 13 amino acids. Study observations and caveats: Naive T cell percentage showed a strong correlation with the diversity of TCR beta. Diversity was estimated from one million T cells, and these estimates were considered underestimates. Not knowing donor CMV status may have confounded expanded clonotype changes.

With a J-beta primer mix and a sample-barcoded 5' primer, a second PCR ran about 7 to 12 cycles. TCRdb re-derived calls from the 5' RACE reads in MiXCR, one entry per CDR3 protein. The sample lists 700,000 to 800,000 distinct CDR3 sequences, roughly two fifths occurring once. This rearrangement joins TRBV7-8 to TRBJ1-2; the D gene is possibly TRBD1 (6 bases). Sequences were obtained from blood. This receptor was identified in an older woman in good health. The CDR3: CASSPGQIRGYTF. CDR3 sequence (DNA): TGTGCCAGCAGTCCCGGACAGATTAGGGGCTACACCTTC.